This T cell receptor (beta chain) was identified in a study of response to subunit inactivated influenza vaccine. Study results and caveats: The authors put forward the suggestion that each seasonal influenza vaccination may bring in only a limited number of new T cells.

This clonotype was counted between two and nine times. What it binds is unknown. TCRdb processed the RT-PCR reads anew with MiXCR; each CDR3 protein has one entry. The table includes fewer than 750,000 distinct CDR3 sequences, less than 15% detected once. The length of the CDR3 is 14 residues. Germline V gene data show CDR1 as MNHNS and CDR2 as SASEGT. V lost 6 bases, J lost 0 bases, and 12 bases lay in between. The chain employs TRBV6-1 and TRBJ2-7; weak D call: TRBD2 (5 bases). The specimen comprised PBMCs from blood, sampled 11 to 12 days after vaccination. This receptor was identified in a man aged 45-65 years who received an inactivated influenza vaccine. The CDR3 DNA reads TGTGCCAGCAGCCCTAGCCCCGCCTCCTACGAGCAGTACTTC. This encodes CASSPSPASYEQYF.